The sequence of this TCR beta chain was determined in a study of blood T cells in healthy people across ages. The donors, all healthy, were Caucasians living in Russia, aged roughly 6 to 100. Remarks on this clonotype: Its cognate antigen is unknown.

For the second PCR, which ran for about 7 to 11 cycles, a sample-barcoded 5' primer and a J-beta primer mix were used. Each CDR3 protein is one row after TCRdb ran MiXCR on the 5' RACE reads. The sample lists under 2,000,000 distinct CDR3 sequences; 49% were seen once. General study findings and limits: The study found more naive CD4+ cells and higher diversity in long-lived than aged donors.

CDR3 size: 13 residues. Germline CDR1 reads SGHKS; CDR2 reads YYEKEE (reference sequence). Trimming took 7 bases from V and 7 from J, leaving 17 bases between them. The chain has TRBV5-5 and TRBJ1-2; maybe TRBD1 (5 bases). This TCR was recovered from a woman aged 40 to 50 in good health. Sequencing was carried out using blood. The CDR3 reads CASQRDRLSGYTF. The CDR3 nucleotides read TGTGCCAGCCAACGGGACCGACTTTCTGGCTACACCTTC.